This is a list of T cell receptor beta chains from one sample in a study of blood T cells in healthy people across ages. From the 5' RACE reads, TCRdb called clonotypes with MiXCR, one entry per CDR3 protein. The sample includes 650,000 to 700,000 distinct CDR3 sequences, around 52% of them seen just once. The sequencing sample was made of blood. These TCRs come from a woman of 80 years or more in good health. Both conserved end residues are part of each CDR3. The order of the fields is V gene, D gene, J gene, clone size, CDR3 DNA, CDR3 protein. D genes are given only for firm matches. Rows give clone size only sometimes, using once, few, many, or a class for an expanded clone.

TRBV7-6	-	TRBJ2-1	-	TGTGCCAGCAGCACCAAGCGCGATGAGCAGTTCTTC	CASSTKRDEQFF
TRBV5-1	-	TRBJ2-7	many	TGCGCCAGCAGCAACGACCCCGTCTACGAGCAGTACTTC	CASSNDPVYEQYF
TRBV6-5	-	TRBJ2-3	many	TGTGCCAGCAGTTACTTTACAGGAGGTACGCAGTATTTT	CASSYFTGGTQYF
TRBV7-8	-	TRBJ1-6	-	TGTGCCAGCAGCTGGAGCATGCGATCTTGGGAGTCACTCCTCCACTTT	CASSWSMRSWESLLHF
TRBV5-1	TRBD1	TRBJ1-1	-	TGCGCCAGCAGCGGGGGACAGGGGGCGCGAGCTGAAGCTTTCTTT	CASSGGQGARAEAFF
TRBV25-1	-	TRBJ1-3	-	TGTGCCAGCAGTGGCTCTGGAAACACCATATATTTT	CASSGSGNTIYF
TRBV7-9	-	TRBJ2-1	many	TGTGCCAGCAGTCGTATCAATGAGCAGTTCTTC	CASSRINEQFF
TRBV4-2	TRBD2	TRBJ2-1	-	TGTGCCAGCAGCCAAGGGGTAGCGGGGACTTACAATGAGCAGTTCTTC	CASSQGVAGTYNEQFF
TRBV6-6	-	TRBJ2-7	-	TGTGCCAGCAGTTACTCGCTTAGGGAGCAGTACTTC	CASSYSLREQYF
TRBV5-1	-	TRBJ2-7	once	TGCGCCAGCAGCCAACTGTCGACCTCCTACGAGCAGTACTTC	CASSQLSTSYEQYF
TRBV6-5	-	TRBJ1-5	-	TGTGCCAGCAGTTCAGGGGTTCAGCCCCAGCATTTT	CASSSGVQPQHF
TRBV27	TRBD1	TRBJ1-2	many	TGTGCCAGCGCCTACAGGGGTGGCTACACCTTC	CASAYRGGYTF
TRBV20-1	-	TRBJ2-5	-	TGCAGTGCCGACTATCGGAGAGAGACCCAGTACTTC	CSADYRRETQYF
TRBV15	-	TRBJ2-3	-	TGTGCCACCAGCAGGTTTGTGGATACGCAGTATTTT	CATSRFVDTQYF
TRBV28	-	TRBJ1-4	-	TGTGCCAGCAGTTTAGTCGGAAGTGGGACGAGTGAAAAACTGTTTTTT	CASSLVGSGTSEKLFF
TRBV5-5	-	TRBJ2-5	few	TGTGCCAGCAGGATTGGACAGCAACAAGAGACCCAGTACTTC	CASRIGQQQETQYF
TRBV4-1	-	TRBJ2-1	many	TGCGCCAGCAGCCCCGGGGCACCCGGGCGCCTCTCCTACAATGAGCAGTTCTTC	CASSPGAPGRLSYNEQFF
TRBV6-5	-	TRBJ1-1	once	TGTGCCAGCAGCCCACAGGGAGTCTCCATGAACACTGAAGCTTTCTTT	CASSPQGVSMNTEAFF
TRBV7-9	-	TRBJ1-2	few	TGTGCCAGCAGCCTCCGGACAGCCAACTATGGCTACACCTTC	CASSLRTANYGYTF
TRBV28	-	TRBJ2-5	many	TGTGCCAGCAACCCTCCCAGGGAGACCCAGTACTTC	CASNPPRETQYF
TRBV4-2	-	TRBJ2-1	-	TGTGCCAGCAGCCAAGGAGGCCAGTACAATGAGCAGTTCTTC	CASSQGGQYNEQFF
TRBV7-2	-	TRBJ2-3	many	TGTGCCAGCAGCGCCCTCCTCCATAGCTTGGGCACAGATACGCAGTATTTT	CASSALLHSLGTDTQYF
TRBV4-3	TRBD2	TRBJ2-3	-	TGCGCCAGCAGCCAAAGGGGCCTAGCGGCAGATACGCAGTATTTT	CASSQRGLAADTQYF
TRBV6-5	-	TRBJ2-7	-	TGTGCCAGCAGTTGCGGGGACCCCAAGGCGTACGGGCAGTACTTC	CASSCGDPKAYGQYF
TRBV5-1	TRBD1	TRBJ1-5	-	TGCGCCAGCAGCACAGGGGATTCCAATCAGCCCCAGCATTTT	CASSTGDSNQPQHF
TRBV6-5	-	TRBJ2-4	-	TGTGCCGCAGGGGGAGGTGGGACGAACATTCAGTACTTC	CAAGGGGTNIQYF
TRBV29-1	TRBD1	TRBJ1-2	-	TGCAGCGACGGGGACAGCTCTAACTATGGCTACACCTTC	CSDGDSSNYGYTF
TRBV19	-	TRBJ1-5	-	TGTGCCAGTAGTACCGTAGAAGGGAACTATCAGCCCCAGCATTTT	CASSTVEGNYQPQHF
TRBV25-1	TRBD1	TRBJ2-3	-	TGTGCCAGCAGTGAATATGAAAAACAGGGGGCGACAACAAAGCACAGATACGCGTATTTT	CASSEYEKQGATTKHRYAYF
TRBV4-3	TRBD2	TRBJ2-7	-	TGCGCCAGCAGCCAGGGATCAGCGGGAGCCTACGAGCAGTACTTC	CASSQGSAGAYEQYF
TRBV11-2	TRBD2	TRBJ2-1	many	TGTGCCACCCGACTAGCGGGAGCGGACAATGAGCAGTTCTTC	CATRLAGADNEQFF
TRBV6-5	-	TRBJ1-2	many	TGTGCCAGCAGTTACGAAGGGGCCTATGGCTACACCTTC	CASSYEGAYGYTF
TRBV5-1	-	TRBJ1-1	-	TGCGCCAGCAGAGACGGTCGGGGGCCAGGGAACACTGTAGCTTTCTTT	CASRDGRGPGNTVAFF
TRBV27	-	TRBJ2-3	many	TGTGCCAGCAGTTTAGGGGGGTCGCTCACAGATACGCAGTATTTT	CASSLGGSLTDTQYF
TRBV18	-	TRBJ2-6	-	TGTGCCAGCTCACCTGGAGCTAGCTCTGGGGCCAACGTCCTGACTTTC	CASSPGASSGANVLTF
TRBV7-2	-	TRBJ1-2	-	TGTGCCAGCAGCCCGGGTGCCAGAGAAGGCTATGGCTACACCTTC	CASSPGAREGYGYTF
TRBV29-1	-	TRBJ2-7	many	TGCAGCGTTATTTTTGACTCCTCCTACGAGCAGTACTTC	CSVIFDSSYEQYF
TRBV7-9	-	TRBJ2-3	-	TGTGCCAGCAGCTCCCTCATAACAGATACGCAGTATTTT	CASSSLITDTQYF
TRBV2	-	TRBJ1-6	many	TGTGCCAGCAGTCCCAGGGAAGGGAATTCACCCCTCCACTTT	CASSPREGNSPLHF
TRBV7-9	TRBD2	TRBJ2-7	-	TGTGCCAGCAGCTCCAGCGGGAGTGCAGCCTACGAGCAGTACTTC	CASSSSGSAAYEQYF
TRBV3-1	-	TRBJ2-1	many	TGTGCCAGCAGCCAAGATTTGGGTATACGGAGCAATGAGCAGTTCTTC	CASSQDLGIRSNEQFF
TRBV12-3/TRBV12-4	-	TRBJ2-1	many	TGTGCCAGTCTCCTATCCGGGGATGAGCAGTTCTTC	CASLLSGDEQFF
TRBV20-1	-	TRBJ2-5	-	TGCAGTGCCACAACAGGGAGAGGTTACGAGACCCAGTACTTC	CSATTGRGYETQYF
TRBV7-9	-	TRBJ2-7	-	TGTGCCAGCAGCTTAGCGGACTTCCTCTACAATGAGCAGTACTTC	CASSLADFLYNEQYF
TRBV5-1	TRBD2	TRBJ2-7	many	TGCGCCAGCAGCTTGGAACCCCTAGCGGGCTACCACGAGCAGTACTTC	CASSLEPLAGYHEQYF
TRBV28	-	TRBJ2-7	once	TGTGCCAGCAGTCCTCCGTGGCGCAGGTACGAGCAGTACTTC	CASSPPWRRYEQYF
TRBV29-1	-	TRBJ2-3	few	TGCAGCGTTGAAGTTAGCGGAGGGGCGCATACGCAGTATTTT	CSVEVSGGAHTQYF
TRBV20-1	-	TRBJ2-1	many	TGCAGTGCTAGAGATGCCGGGACTGGGATTTCCAATGAGCAGTTCTTC	CSARDAGTGISNEQFF
TRBV5-1	TRBD1	TRBJ2-7	-	TGCGCCAGCAGCATGGGACAGGGTGATTACGAGCAGTACTTC	CASSMGQGDYEQYF